Detailed here is one T cell receptor (beta chain). What it binds is not known. It may be a read error: a sequence one base away is much more abundant. Different DNA sequences within this sample yield the same CDR3. This entry is derived from a study of beta chain features in type 1 diabetes. Overall study context: The study examined 107,917,701 sorted cells across all samples. Findings of the study overall: cDNA-based reads could over-represent cells with high TCR expression.

The whole isolated RNA underwent reverse transcription, so sequencing captured expressed TCRB transcripts. Clones were sequenced by immunoSEQ multiplex PCR, and TCRdb holds only the in-frame ones, with some missing. The sample contains fewer than 150,000 clones, about 7% of which appear only once. The CDR3 runs 15 residues. The germline gives CDR1 SGHNT, CDR2 YYREEE (reference sequence). The sequencing input was central memory CD4+ T cells from blood. V is TRBV5-4 and J is TRBJ2-2; 7 bases are shared with TRBD1. The clonotype comes from a woman in her twenties or thirties in good health. As DNA, the CDR3 is TGTGCCAGCAGCACCGGGACAGTCCACTCCGGGGAGCTTTTTTTT. Protein product: CASSTGTVHSGELFF.